A single sample gave rise to the 11 T cell receptor beta chains below, sequenced in a study of CD8+ T cells in alopecia areata. cDNA reverse transcribed from extracted RNA served as the sequencing template. Assay used: immunoSEQ multiplex PCR; TCRdb lists only in-frame clones, some missing. The sample lists about 280,000 clones; about 62% were seen once. Treatment noted: oral pan-JAK inhibitor, 5-10 mg twice daily. Material: CD4+ T cells sorted from blood, obtained at week 24, from a patient treated with tofacitinib. Every receptor here comes from a human donor with alopecia areata.

This clone showed up just a few times. The gene calls are TRBV5-1 and TRBJ2-2, with 7 bases that match TRBD2. Germline trimming cut 2 bases from V and 2 bases from J; bases unmatched to any gene: 6. The V gene's germline CDR1 is SGHRS and CDR2 YFSETQ. The CDR3 is 16 amino acids. CDR3 residues: CASSFGQRGNTGELFF. The CDR3 DNA sequence: TGCGCCAGCAGCTTTGGGCAGCGGGGAAACACCGGGGAGCTGTTTTTT.

A note on this clone: Other nucleotide sequences in the sample specify the same CDR3. The chain joins TRBV7-9 to TRBJ2-5; the D is unclear. V shed 1 base and J shed 4 bases, with 1 base lying between them. This CDR3 is built from 11 residues. CDR1 SEHNR and CDR2 FQNEAQ come from the germline V gene (reference sequence). CDR3 DNA sequence: TGTGCCAGCAGCTTAGTAGAGACCCAGTACTTC. Protein product: CASSLVETQYF.

This clone was observed once. The V call is TRBV28, the J call TRBJ1-2; tentative D call: TRBD1 (5 bases). The length of the CDR3 is 14 residues. The germline V and J ends were trimmed by 6 bases and 4 bases, with 15 bases remaining between them. Germline CDR1 is MDHEN and CDR2 is SYDVKM. The CDR3 nucleotides read TGTGCCAGCAGCCGATCCGGGGGTAGCTATGGCTACACCTTC. It translates to CASSRSGGSYGYTF.

This clone has more than one count but fewer than ten. The chain recombines TRBV15 with TRBJ2-7, with D maybe TRBD1 (6 bases). Germline CDR1 is LNHNV and CDR2 is YYDKDF (reference sequence). The CDR3 is made up of 12 amino acids. V was trimmed by 5 bases and J by 5 bases, leaving 10 bases between them. CDR3 coding DNA: TGTGCCACCAGCGTGCAGGGGAACGAGCAGTACTTC. Translated: CATSVQGNEQYF.

This clone was picked up a small number of times. CDR3 DNA sequence: TGTGCCAGCAAAAAAATACTACCGGGACAGAACTCACCCCTCCACTTT. Its translation: CASKKILPGQNSPLHF. This rearrangement joins TRBV27 to TRBJ1-6; 7 nucleotides match TRBD1. Looked up from germline, CDR1 is MNHEY and CDR2 is SMNVEV (reference sequence). The CDR3 is 16 residues long. Trimming took 7 bases from V and 10 from J; bases not matched to a gene: 16.

The J gene is TRBJ1-1, the V gene TRBV5-6; 7 bases align to TRBD1. CDR3 length: 13 residues. Unmatched junction bases numbered 8, after V lost 4 bases and J lost 8 bases. Germline CDR1 reads SGHDT; CDR2 reads YYEEEE. This CDR3 is CASSPGQEREAFF. CDR3 nucleotide sequence: TGTGCCAGCAGCCCCGGACAGGAGCGAGAAGCTTTCTTT. The full variable domain, completed using reference TRBV5-6 and TRBJ1-1, is DAGVTQSPTHLIKTRGQQVTLRCSPKSGHDTVSWYQQALGQGPQFIFQYYEEEERQRGNFPDRFSGHQFPNYSSELNVNALLLGDSALYLCASSPGQEREAFFGQGTRLTVV.

The rearrangement links TRBV5-1 to TRBJ2-5; D tentatively reads TRBD1 or TRBD2 (6 bases each). Trimming shortened V by 5 bases and J by 3 bases, and 14 bases separated the two germline ends. CDR3 length: 14 amino acids. The germline V gene has CDR1 SGHRS and CDR2 YFSETQ. DNA of the CDR3: TGCGCCAGCAGTCCTGTGGGGGGCGAAGAGACCCAGTACTTC. Translated: CASSPVGGEETQYF.

This clone has only a few counts. The rearrangement uses TRBV9 and TRBJ2-1; no clear D gene. Germline CDR1 and CDR2: SGDLS and YYNGEE. V lost 0 bases, J lost 0 bases, and 10 bases lay in between. The CDR3 totals 16 residues. In nucleotides, the CDR3 is TGTGCCAGCAGCGTAGGTGGCGGCAGCTCCTACAATGAGCAGTTCTTC. This sequence encodes CASSVGGGSSYNEQFF.

This chain uses TRBV4-3 with TRBJ1-2, with 7 bases matching TRBD1. CDR1 LGHNA and CDR2 YSLEER come from the germline V gene. The length of the CDR3 is 17 residues. J gave up 8 bases and V 1 base, and 16 bases lay outside the gene matches. DNA of the CDR3: TGCGCCAGCAGCCAAGGGAGGGGGGACAGAACATTCGAGGGCTACACCTTC. Its translation is CASSQGRGDRTFEGYTF.

This clone was recorded a few times. The chain employs TRBV4-3 and TRBJ2-7; 8 bases match TRBD1. The V segment lost 2 bases and the J segment 2 bases; nucleotides outside the gene matches: 5. CDR3 length equals 15 residues. From germline, CDR1 is LGHNA and CDR2 YSLEER. CDR3 coding DNA: TGCGCCAGCAGCCAATTTTCGACAGGGGCCTACGAGCAGTACTTC. Translation gives CASSQFSTGAYEQYF.

This clone came up a few times. The chain links TRBV29-1 to TRBJ2-7; D is undetermined. This CDR3 has 13 amino acids. Deletions cut 4 bases from V and 0 bases from J, with 10 bases between. Per germline, CDR1 SQVTM and CDR2 ANQGSEA. The CDR3 region has the DNA TGCAGCGTTGCGACCCGTCTCTCCTACGAGCAGTACTTC. This translates into CSVATRLSYEQYF.